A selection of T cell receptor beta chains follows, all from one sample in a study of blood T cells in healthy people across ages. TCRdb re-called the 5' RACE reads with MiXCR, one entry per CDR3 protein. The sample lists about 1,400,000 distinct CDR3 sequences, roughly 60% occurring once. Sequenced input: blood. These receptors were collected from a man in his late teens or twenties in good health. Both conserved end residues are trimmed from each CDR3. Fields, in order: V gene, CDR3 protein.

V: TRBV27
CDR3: ASSLRGTYNEQF

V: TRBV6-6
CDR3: ASSVSSGASDEQY

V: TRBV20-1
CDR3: SASKAVDRGTQY

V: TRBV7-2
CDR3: ASSWSGTSYNEQY

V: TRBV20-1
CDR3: SARKTGGAYEQY

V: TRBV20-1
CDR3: SVPGVQRPYNEQF

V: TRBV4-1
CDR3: ASSHQTGEAF

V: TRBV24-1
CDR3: ATSKYLFLVTATSGRNEQY

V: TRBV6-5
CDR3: ASANGNEQF

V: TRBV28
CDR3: ASSLVDTNTEAF

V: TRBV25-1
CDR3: ASSESAMGTPIYGYT

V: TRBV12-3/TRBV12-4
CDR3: ASGLTGSPINEQF

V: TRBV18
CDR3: ASSPPLRERGVDNEQF

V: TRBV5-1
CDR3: ASSLGTSGANVRT

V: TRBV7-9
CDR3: ASSAPFERLPSTDTQY

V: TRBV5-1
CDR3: ASRLAVDEQF

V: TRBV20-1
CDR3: SARDLDPAYNEQY

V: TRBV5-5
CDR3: ASSSMGQGFYNEQF

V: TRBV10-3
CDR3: AISEQDRRDSPLH

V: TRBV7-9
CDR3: AGSRDRKTSYNEQF

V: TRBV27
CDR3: ASSLALSQPNEQF

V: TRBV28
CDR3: ASSPPRISYEQY

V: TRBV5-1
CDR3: ASSSEQGTDTQY

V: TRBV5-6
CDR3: ASSGTDIQY

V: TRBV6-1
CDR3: ASSPTREIHYGYT

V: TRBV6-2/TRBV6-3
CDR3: ASSYLGTLGETQY

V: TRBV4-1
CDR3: ASSPYLADEQY

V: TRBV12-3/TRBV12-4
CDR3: ASRDGTSGTDTQY

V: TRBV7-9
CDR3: ASSLVGTPYGYT

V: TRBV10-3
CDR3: AIREGLAGVNYEQY

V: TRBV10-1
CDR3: ASSELLVGQY

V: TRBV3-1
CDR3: ASSVGTAGLALH

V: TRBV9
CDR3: ASSAGTGETNQPQH

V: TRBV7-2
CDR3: ASNSINSYNEQF

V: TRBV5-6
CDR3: ASSAKTSGIQETQY

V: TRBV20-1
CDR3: SAQDYEQY

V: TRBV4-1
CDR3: ASSPRDYSGEQY

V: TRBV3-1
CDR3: ASSRNLGTQY

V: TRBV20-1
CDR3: SAFYGRGETQY

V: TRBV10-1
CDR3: ASSESLAGGEQY

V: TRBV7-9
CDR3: ASSDTGGGENTEAF

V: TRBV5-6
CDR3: ASSFRAPETQY

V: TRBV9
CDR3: ASSDRLNTEAF